This T cell receptor beta chain is from a study of blood T cell repertoires in COVID-19. The overall study: COVID-19 samples collected from the United States, Italy and Spain covered acute and convalescent phases.

The table came from immunoSEQ multiplex PCR; TCRdb's copy has only in-frame clones and leaves some out. The sample includes about 45,000 clones, roughly 90% seen only once; the top ten take 7.5% to 10%. The germline V gene encodes CDR1 SGHAT and CDR2 FQNNGV. The CDR3 covers 17 residues. V shed 0 bases and J 7 bases; nucleotides not matched to a gene: 14. The table lists this clone with a few counts. The TCR was taken from a human donor in a cohort sampled during active COVID-19. The V call is TRBV11-2, the J call TRBJ2-7; TRBD2 aligns across 8 bases. Sequenced: peripheral blood. CDR3 sequence reads: CASSLDQAGARVGEQYF. The CDR3 DNA follows: TGTGCCAGCAGCTTAGATCAAGCGGGGGCCCGGGTTGGGGAGCAGTACTTC.